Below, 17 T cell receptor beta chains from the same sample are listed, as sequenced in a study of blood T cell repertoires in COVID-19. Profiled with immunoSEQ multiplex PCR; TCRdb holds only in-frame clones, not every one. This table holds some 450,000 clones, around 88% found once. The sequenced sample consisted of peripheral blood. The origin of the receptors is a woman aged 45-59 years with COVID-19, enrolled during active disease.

The DNA of the CDR3 is TGTGCCAGCAGCGTAAGTGTTAGCGGGGCTTACGAGCAGTACTTC. It codes for CASSVSVSGAYEQYF. The chain has TRBV9 and TRBJ2-7, with 8 bases matching TRBD2. Germline trimming cut 1 base from V and 4 bases from J; bases unmatched to any gene: 7. The CDR3 spans 15 residues. Germline lookup yields CDR1 SGDLS and CDR2 YYNGEE. Variable domain in full (rest from reference TRBV9 and TRBJ2-7): DSGVTQTPKHLITATGQRVTLRCSPRSGDLSVYWYQQSLDQGLQFLIQYYNGEERAKGNILERFSAQQFPDLHSELNLSSLELGDSALYFCASSVSVSGAYEQYFGPGTRLTVT.

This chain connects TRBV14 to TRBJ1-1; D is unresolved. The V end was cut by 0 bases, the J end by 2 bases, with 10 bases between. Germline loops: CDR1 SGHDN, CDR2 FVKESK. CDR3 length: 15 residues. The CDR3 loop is CASSQEPRSNTEAFF. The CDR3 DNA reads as TGTGCCAGCAGCCAAGAACCCAGAAGTAACACTGAAGCTTTCTTT.

The DNA of the CDR3 is TGCGCCAGCAGTGTCTCGACTAGCGGGGGGATAGATGAGCAGTTCTTC. Amino acid sequence: CASSVSTSGGIDEQFF. The V gene is TRBV10-1, the J gene TRBJ2-1, with 13 nucleotides matching TRBD2. Germline V CDR1 and CDR2: WNHNN, SYGVQD (reference sequence). Losses at the gene ends were 4 bases for V and 8 bases for J; bases not matched to a gene: 8. This CDR3 has 16 amino acids.

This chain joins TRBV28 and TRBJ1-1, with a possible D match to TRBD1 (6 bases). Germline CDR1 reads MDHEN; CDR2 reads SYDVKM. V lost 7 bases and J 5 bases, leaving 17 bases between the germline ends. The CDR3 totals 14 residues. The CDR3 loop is CASTGGGRRTEAFF. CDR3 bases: TGTGCCAGCACTGGGGGGGGGCGCAGAACTGAAGCTTTCTTT.

CDR3 residues: CASSFGTGDEQYF. The CDR3 region has the DNA TGTGCCAGCAGTTTCGGGACAGGGGACGAGCAGTACTTC. The chain recombines TRBV27 with TRBJ2-7; 10 bases agree with TRBD1. This CDR3 contains 13 residues. V lost 3 bases and J lost 5; bases outside the gene matches: 1. Germline CDR1 is MNHEY and CDR2 is SMNVEV (reference sequence).

The CDR3 DNA reads TGTGCCAGCAGTTCGTCACAGGGGGATAATTCACCCCTCCACTTT. Translating it yields CASSSSQGDNSPLHF. The chain carries TRBV7-9 and TRBJ1-6, with 8 bases lining up with TRBD1. The CDR3 totals 15 residues. Germline CDR1 and CDR2: SEHNR and FQNEAQ (reference sequence). The V gene end was trimmed by 6 bases and the J gene end by 5 bases; junction bases not matched to a gene: 6.

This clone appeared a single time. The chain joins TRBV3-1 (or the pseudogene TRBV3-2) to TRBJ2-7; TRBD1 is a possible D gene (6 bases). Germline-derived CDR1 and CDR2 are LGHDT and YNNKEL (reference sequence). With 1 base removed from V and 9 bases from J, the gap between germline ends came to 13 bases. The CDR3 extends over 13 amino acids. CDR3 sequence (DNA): TGTGCCAGCAGCCAAGCACAGGGCTATGGGCAGTACTTC. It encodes CASSQAQGYGQYF.

The CDR3 is CASSLTLTDTQYF. The CDR3 bases are TGTGCCAGCAGTTTGACTCTGACAGATACGCAGTATTTT. The chain joins TRBV12-3 or TRBV12-4 to TRBJ2-3; D is unclear. The V gene lost 3 bases and the J gene lost 3 bases, with 7 bases spanning the gap. This CDR3 has 13 amino acids.

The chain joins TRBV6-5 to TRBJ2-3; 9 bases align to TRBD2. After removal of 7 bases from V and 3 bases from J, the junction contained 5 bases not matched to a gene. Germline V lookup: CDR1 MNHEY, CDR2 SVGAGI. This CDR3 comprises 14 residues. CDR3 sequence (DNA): TGTGCCAGCAAGCGGGGGGCGACTACAGATACGCAGTATTTT. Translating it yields CASKRGATTDTQYF.

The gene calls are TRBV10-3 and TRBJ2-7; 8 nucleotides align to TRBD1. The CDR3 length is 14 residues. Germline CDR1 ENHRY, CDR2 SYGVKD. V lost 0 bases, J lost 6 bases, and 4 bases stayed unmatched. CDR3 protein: CAISESRGTGEQYF. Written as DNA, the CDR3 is TGTGCCATCAGTGAGTCAAGGGGGACAGGCGAGCAGTACTTC.

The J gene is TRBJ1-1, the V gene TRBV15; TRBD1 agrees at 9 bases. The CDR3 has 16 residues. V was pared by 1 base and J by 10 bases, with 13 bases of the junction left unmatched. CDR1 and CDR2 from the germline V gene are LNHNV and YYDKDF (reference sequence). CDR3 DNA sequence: TGTGCCACCAGCAGAGTCGACACCGGGACAGGGATCCGAGCTTTCTTT. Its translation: CATSRVDTGTGIRAFF.

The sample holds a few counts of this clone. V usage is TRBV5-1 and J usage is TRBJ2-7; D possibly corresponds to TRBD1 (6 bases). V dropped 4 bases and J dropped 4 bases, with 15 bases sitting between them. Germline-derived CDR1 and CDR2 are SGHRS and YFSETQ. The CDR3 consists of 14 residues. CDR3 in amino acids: CASSPGTWEYEQYF. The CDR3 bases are TGCGCCAGCAGCCCCGGGACATGGGAATACGAGCAGTACTTC.

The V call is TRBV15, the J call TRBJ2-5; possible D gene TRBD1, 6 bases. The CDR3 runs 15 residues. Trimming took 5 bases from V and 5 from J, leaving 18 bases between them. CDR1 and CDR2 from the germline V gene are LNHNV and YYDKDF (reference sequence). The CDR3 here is CATSAYLQGTETQYF. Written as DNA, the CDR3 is TGTGCCACCAGCGCATACCTACAGGGTACCGAGACCCAGTACTTC.

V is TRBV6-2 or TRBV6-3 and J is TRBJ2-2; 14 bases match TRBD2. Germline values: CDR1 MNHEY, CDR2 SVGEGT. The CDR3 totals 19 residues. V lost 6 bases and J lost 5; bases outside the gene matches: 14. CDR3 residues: CASSLRLAGGPGATGELFF. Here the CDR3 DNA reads TGTGCCAGCAGCCTACGACTAGCGGGGGGGCCCGGCGCAACCGGGGAGCTGTTTTTT.

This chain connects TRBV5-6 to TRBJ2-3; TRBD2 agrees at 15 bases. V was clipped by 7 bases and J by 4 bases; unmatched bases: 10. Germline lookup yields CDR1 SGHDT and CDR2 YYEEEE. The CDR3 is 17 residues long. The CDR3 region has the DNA TGTGCCAGCGGGTCGCTGGGACTAGCGGGGGGTGCAGATACGCAGTATTTT. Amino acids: CASGSLGLAGGADTQYF.

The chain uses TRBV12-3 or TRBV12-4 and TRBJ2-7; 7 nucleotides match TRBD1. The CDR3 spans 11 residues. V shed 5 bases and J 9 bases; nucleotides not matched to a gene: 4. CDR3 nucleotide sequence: TGTGCCAGCAGTGGGGGACAGAGGCAGTACTTC. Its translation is CASSGGQRQYF.

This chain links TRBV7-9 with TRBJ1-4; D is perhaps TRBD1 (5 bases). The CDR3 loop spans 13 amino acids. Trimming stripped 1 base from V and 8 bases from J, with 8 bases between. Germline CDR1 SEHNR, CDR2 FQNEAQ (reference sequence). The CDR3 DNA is TGTGCCAGCAGCTTAGGACCAGGGGAAAAACTGTTTTTT. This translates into CASSLGPGEKLFF.